One sample yielded the 20 T cell receptor beta chains listed below, sequenced in a study of Graves' ophthalmopathy and Graves' hyperthyroidism (dated by TCRdb to between 2018 and 2020). Sequencing used an Illumina HiSeq 2000. For repertoire sequencing, the TCR beta CDR3 regions were amplified from RNA transcripts. HTBI primers and the Qiagen OneStep RT-PCR kit were used in a first-round RT-PCR, which was followed by a second-round multiplex PCR, size selection and purification. The public reads were reanalyzed by TCRdb: fastp trimming at Q25, MiXCR alignment, in-frame beta chains only. Every distinct CDR3 protein forms one entry, paired with its most common genes and DNA. The sample includes about 390,000 distinct CDR3 sequences, with over 15% observed a single time. Approximately 7% of the sample is taken by the ten largest. Sequenced sample: peripheral blood. The source of these receptors is a woman aged 18-29 years with stable Graves' hyperthyroidism. Donor details come from another sample of the same person, matched by shared clones.

The chain joins TRBV4-3 to TRBJ1-2, with 8 bases fitting TRBD1. The length of the CDR3 is 16 residues. Germline V gene data show CDR1 as LGHNA and CDR2 as YSLEER. After removal of 0 bases from V and 8 bases from J, the junction contained 11 bases not matched to a gene. The CDR3 nucleotides read TGCGCCAGCAGCCAAGATCTAAGGACAGGGACACAGGGCTACACCTTC. Translating it yields CASSQDLRTGTQGYTF.

This clonotype was observed at least ten times. V usage is TRBV6-5 and J usage is TRBJ1-5; no reliable D call. Per the germline V gene, CDR1 is MNHEY and CDR2 is SVGAGI. Deletions cut 0 bases from V and 4 bases from J, with 10 bases between. The CDR3 covers 15 residues. Here the CDR3 DNA reads TGTGCCAGCAGTTACTCGAGGCAGAAAAATCAGCCCCAGCATTTT. Residues: CASSYSRQKNQPQHF.

In this sample, this clonotype turned up many times. The CDR3 sequence is CASSFDEGGNTEAFF. CDR3 sequence (DNA): TGTGCCAGCAGTTTTGACGAGGGGGGGAACACTGAAGCTTTCTTT. The V call is TRBV27, the J call TRBJ1-1; possibly TRBD1 for D (6 bases). Germline lookup yields CDR1 MNHEY and CDR2 SMNVEV (reference sequence). The CDR3 is made up of 15 amino acids. V was trimmed by 3 bases and J by 1 base, leaving 12 bases between them.

Of note for this clonotype: The conserved phenylalanine or tryptophan is not found at the CDR3 terminus, so this likely reflects a read error. V usage is TRBV6-2 or TRBV6-3 and J usage is TRBJ1-5; D is unclear. The germline CDR1 and CDR2 sequences are MNHEY and SVGEGT. The CDR3 totals 13 residues. The V gene lost 11 bases and the J gene lost 0 bases, with 11 bases spanning the gap. CDR3 DNA: TGTGCCGGCGCTCATAGTAGCAATCAGCCCCAGCATTAT. Residues: CAGAHSSNQPQHY.

This clonotype was observed many times. This rearrangement joins TRBV27 to TRBJ2-2; D gene uncertain. This CDR3 region has 14 residues. V shed 3 bases and J shed 5 bases, with 10 bases lying between them. Germline V lookup: CDR1 MNHEY, CDR2 SMNVEV (reference sequence). CDR3 DNA: TGTGCCAGCAGTTTGTTGGGGTGGACCGGGGAGCTGTTTTTT. Its translation: CASSLLGWTGELFF.

Many counts were recorded for this clonotype. The CDR3 here is CASTWGEEAFF. DNA of the CDR3: TGTGCCAGCACTTGGGGGGAGGAAGCTTTCTTT. The chain recombines TRBV6-5 with TRBJ1-1, with a possible D match to TRBD1 (5 bases). Germline values: CDR1 MNHEY, CDR2 SVGAGI. V shed 7 bases and J shed 8 bases, with 11 bases lying between them. CDR3 length: 11 residues.

At least ten counts were recorded for this clonotype. The chain employs TRBV6-1 and TRBJ1-2; possible D gene TRBD1, 6 bases. Germline CDR1 MNHNS, CDR2 SASEGT. Trimming removed 6 bases at V and 1 base at J, with 18 bases between. This CDR3 has 16 residues. CDR3 DNA sequence: TGTGCCAGCAGCTCCGGGACAAGTCAGGATAACTATGGCTACACCTTC. Protein sequence: CASSSGTSQDNYGYTF.

The gene calls are TRBV5-1 and TRBJ1-1, with TRBD1 as a possible D gene (6 bases). V lost 1 base, J lost 8 bases, and 12 bases lay in between. CDR1 is SGHRS, CDR2 YFSETQ, per germline. The CDR3 runs 13 residues. In nucleotides, the CDR3 is TGCGCCAGCAGCTTGAATCGGGGGCGCGAAGCTTTCTTT. Its translation: CASSLNRGREAFF.

On this clonotype itself: Since the CDR3 does not end with the conserved phenylalanine or tryptophan, this likely comes from a read error. J is TRBJ1-2 and V is TRBV6-1, with a possible D match to TRBD1 (5 bases). V lost 6 bases to trimming and J lost 6 bases, with 20 bases between them. Germline values: CDR1 MNHNS, CDR2 SASEGT. This CDR3 is built from 15 residues. This CDR3 is CASRPSGKGNHGYTV. In DNA, the CDR3 is TGTGCCAGCAGACCATCAGGGAAGGGAAATCATGGCTACACCGTC.

This clonotype has only a few counts. The V gene is TRBV4-2, the J gene TRBJ1-5; D is unclear. Trimming shortened V by 1 base and J by 7 bases, and 11 bases separated the two germline ends. Germline values: CDR1 LGHNA, CDR2 YNFKEQ. The length of the CDR3 is 14 residues. CDR3: CASSQGAIGQPQHF. The CDR3 nucleotides are TGTGCCAGCAGCCAAGGGGCGATTGGACAGCCCCAGCATTTT.

In this sample, this clonotype turned up many times. The chain employs TRBV6-2 or TRBV6-3 and TRBJ1-3; unclear D gene. Germline V gene data show CDR1 as MNHEY and CDR2 as SVGEGT. The CDR3 is made up of 15 amino acids. V gave up 6 bases and J gave up 0 bases, with 12 bases separating them. The CDR3 DNA sequence: TGTGCCAGCAGAACAAAGACCAGCTCTGGAAACACCATATATTTT. Translation gives CASRTKTSSGNTIYF.

This clonotype was seen repeatedly, ten times or more. V usage is TRBV12-3 or TRBV12-4 and J usage is TRBJ2-5; tentative D call: TRBD2 (6 bases). Trimming took 2 bases from V and 5 from J, leaving 12 bases between them. This CDR3 region has 14 residues. This chain's CDR3 is CASSLWGDRETQYF. Here the CDR3 DNA reads TGTGCCAGCAGTTTATGGGGGGATAGGGAGACCCAGTACTTC.

This clonotype was counted at least ten times. V is TRBV12-3 or TRBV12-4 and J is TRBJ2-2; D call uncertain. Trimming took 6 bases from V and 1 from J, leaving 6 bases between them. The CDR3 extends over 13 amino acids. The CDR3 DNA reads as TGTGCCAGCAGCTCACAGAACACCGGGGAGCTGTTTTTT. Translating gives CASSSQNTGELFF.

There are a few counts of this clonotype. The chain employs TRBV3-1 and TRBJ1-1, with a weak D call TRBD1 (6 bases). Per germline, CDR1 LGHDT and CDR2 YNNKEL (reference sequence). Trimming shortened V by 2 bases and J by 11 bases, and 18 bases separated the two germline ends. This CDR3 has 14 residues. CDR3 amino acids: CASSQIEGEGKAFF. For the CDR3, the DNA is TGTGCCAGCAGCCAAATCGAGGGGGAGGGCAAGGCTTTCTTT.

This clonotype appeared many times. The V and J genes are TRBV20-1 and TRBJ2-7; 7 nucleotides match TRBD1. The CDR3 extends over 14 amino acids. Germline CDR1 is DFQATT and CDR2 is SNEGSKA (reference sequence). The ends lost 6 bases at V and 2 bases at J; junction bases unmatched: 10. Here the CDR3 DNA reads TGCAGTGCAACGTACAGGGGAAGGACCTACGAGCAGTACTTC. Translated: CSATYRGRTYEQYF.

This sequence joins TRBV7-9 and TRBJ2-5; D is tentatively TRBD1 or TRBD2 (6 bases each). The CDR3 is 15 amino acids. Germline lookup yields CDR1 SEHNR and CDR2 FQNEAQ (reference sequence). Trimming cost V 4 bases and J 4 bases, with 16 bases left between them. The CDR3, as DNA: TGTGCCAGCAGCTCTCTGGGGGCGCGGGGAGAGACCCAGTACTTC. This sequence encodes CASSSLGARGETQYF. The full variable domain, with the rest looked up from reference TRBV7-9 and TRBJ2-5, is DTGVSQNPRHKITKRGQNVTFRCDPISEHNRLYWYRQTLGQGPEFLTYFQNEAQLEKSRLLSDRFSAERPKGSFSTLEIQRTEQGDSAMYLCASSSLGARGETQYFGPGTRLLVL.

The table lists this clonotype with a count of one. The junction differs from germline at one of its ends, possibly a read error. The chain couples TRBV19 to TRBJ1-2, with TRBD1 identical over 10 bases. Germline V gene data show CDR1 as LNHDA and CDR2 as SQIVND (reference sequence). The CDR3 has 15 residues. CDR3 region: CASREGQGFDYGFTF. As DNA, the CDR3 is TGTGCCAGTAGAGAGGGACAGGGGTTTGACTATGGCTTCACCTTC.

A word on this clonotype: A much larger clone differs from this one at a single base, so this may be a read error. The rearrangement joins TRBV6-4 to TRBJ2-5; 8 bases map to TRBD2. This CDR3 spans 14 amino acids. The germline V gene encodes CDR1 MRHNA and CDR2 SNTAGT. The CDR3 reads CASSARGGGEAQYF. Written as DNA, the CDR3 is TGTGCCAGCAGTGCCCGGGGGGGTGGAGAGGCCCAGTACTTC.

At least ten counts were recorded for this clonotype. The chain employs TRBV29-1 and TRBJ2-7; a weak D match, TRBD1 (6 bases). Between the trimmed V and J ends, which lost 0 bases and 1 base, there was a span of 13 bases. Germline CDR1 is SQVTM and CDR2 is ANQGSEA. The length of the CDR3 is 15 residues. The CDR3 reads CSVEEGDTSSYEQYF. DNA of the CDR3: TGCAGCGTTGAAGAGGGGGACACCTCATCCTACGAGCAGTACTTC.

At least ten counts were recorded for this clonotype. This may be a read error, as it is one base from a much larger clone. This sequence joins TRBV2 and TRBJ1-1, with no clear D. The V end lost 9 bases, the J end lost 1 base, and 3 bases lay between the germline ends. Germline loops: CDR1 SNHLY, CDR2 FYNNEI. The length of the CDR3 is 10 residues. The CDR3 bases are TGTGCCAGGGGGAACACTGAAGCTTTCTTT. This codes for CARGNTEAFF.